This T cell receptor beta chain was captured by sequencing in a study of B cell selection in AIRE deficiency. Note on this clone: The antigen remains undetermined.

Assay: immunoSEQ multiplex PCR; the TCRdb copy retains only in-frame clones and omits some. Altogether fewer than 30,000 clones are present, 90% to 96% being singletons, with the ten largest covering approximately 0.2%. Regarding the study as a whole: Healthy donors alone shared over 25% of around 3,700 Treg sequences; patients alone approximately 9.3%.

The sorted conventional CD4 T cells were gated as CD4+CD127+. This CDR3 contains 15 residues. V was cut by 0 bases and J by 0 bases, with 9 bases left in between. Germline V lookup: CDR1 SGHNT, CDR2 YYREEE (reference sequence). The clonotype was recovered from a human donor in good health. The sample taken for sequencing was CD4+CD127+ conventional T cells sorted from PBMCs. V and J are TRBV5-4 and TRBJ1-2; D is undetermined. The chain's CDR3 is CASSLVPGSNYGYTF. CDR3 bases: TGTGCCAGCAGCTTGGTACCAGGATCTAACTATGGCTACACCTTC.